This is a list of T cell receptor beta chains from one sample in a study of T cell changes during pregnancy in multiple sclerosis. Using immunoSEQ multiplex PCR, the repertoire was profiled, and TCRdb retains in-frame clones only, with some absent. The table records 9,500 to 14,000 clones, over 65% of them present only once. The material was CD8+ T cells from peripheral blood mononuclear cells, obtained after pregnancy. These TCRs come from a female donor in good health, enrolled as a control in a pregnancy study. Each CDR3 is given with its conserved first and last residue. The D gene is left open where the match is weak. Not all rows give a size; the values are once, few, many and, for expanded clones, a class.

d_gene	abundance	len	v_gene	j_gene	CDR3aa	CDR3nt
TRBD2	.	16	TRBV5-1	TRBJ2-1	CASSLAVSGGAAEQFF	TGCGCCAGCAGCTTGGCCGTGAGCGGGGGGGCCGCTGAGCAGTTCTTC
TRBD1	once	16	TRBV29-1	TRBJ2-1	CSGNPDRGQGYNEQFF	TGCAGCGGAAACCCCGACAGGGGCCAGGGATACAATGAGCAGTTCTTC
.	.	17	TRBV7-9	TRBJ1-3	CAPELMRQGGSGNTIYF	TGTGCCCCCGAGCTTATGCGTCAAGGGGGCTCTGGAAACACCATATATTTT
.	.	17	TRBV15	TRBJ2-3	CATSIGGTYLSTDTQYF	TGTGCCACCAGCATTGGCGGCACTTACCTCAGCACAGATACGCAGTATTTT
.	.	17	TRBV7-7	TRBJ2-1	CASSPLGGGFGMHEQFF	TGTGCTAGCAGCCCCTTGGGGGGTGGTTTCGGGATGCATGAGCAGTTCTTC
TRBD2	.	16	TRBV28	TRBJ2-1	CASSLLTSGRSHEQFF	TGTGCCAGCAGTCTCCTGACTAGCGGGAGGAGCCATGAGCAGTTCTTC
.	.	11	TRBV11-3	TRBJ2-7	CASIPHYEQYF	TGTGCCAGCATTCCACACTACGAGCAGTACTTC
.	.	14	TRBV7-8	TRBJ2-1	CASSPPSGYNEQFF	TGTGCCAGCAGCCCCCCGTCAGGTTACAATGAGCAGTTCTTC
.	.	18	TRBV2	TRBJ1-5	CASSVGAGRLWSNQPQHF	TGTGCCAGCAGTGTTGGGGCAGGGCGATTGTGGAGCAATCAGCCCCAGCATTTT
TRBD2	.	16	TRBV27	TRBJ2-2	CASSSRTSGSAGELFF	TGTGCCAGCAGTTCACGGACTAGCGGGAGTGCCGGGGAGCTGTTTTTT
.	.	16	TRBV9	TRBJ2-3	CASSRRVGGPTDTQYF	TGTGCCAGCAGCAGACGGGTGGGGGGGCCTACAGATACGCAGTATTTT
TRBD2	.	15	TRBV27	TRBJ2-7	CASSSLAGGLGEQYF	TGTGCCAGCAGTTCGCTAGCGGGGGGGCTGGGCGAGCAGTACTTC
.	.	14	TRBV10-1	TRBJ2-2	CAGPGSVIAGELFF	TGCGCGGGTCCAGGTAGTGTAATTGCCGGGGAGCTGTTTTTT
TRBD1	.	14	TRBV4-1	TRBJ1-1	CASSPGTAMTEAFF	TGCGCCAGCAGCCCGGGGACAGCGATGACTGAAGCTTTCTTT
.	.	16	TRBV5-5	TRBJ1-2	CASSLPPGRVNYGYTF	TGTGCCAGCAGCTTGCCTCCCGGGCGGGTTAACTATGGCTACACCTTC
TRBD1	.	18	TRBV5-1	TRBJ2-2	CASSLDIRTGFSAGELFF	TGCGCCAGCAGCTTGGATATCCGGACAGGGTTTTCTGCCGGGGAGCTGTTTTTT
.	.	17	TRBV15	TRBJ1-2	CATSRVVFLGDSKGYTF	TGTGCCACCAGCAGAGTTGTTTTCTTAGGGGATTCAAAAGGCTACACCTTC
TRBD1	once	17	TRBV11-2	TRBJ2-7	CASSPGTGGIHSYEQYF	TGTGCCAGCAGCCCAGGGACAGGGGGCATCCACTCCTACGAGCAGTACTTC
.	.	16	TRBV15	TRBJ2-1	CATSRERRGSNHEQFF	TGTGCCACCAGCAGAGAAAGAAGGGGTAGCAACCATGAGCAGTTCTTC
.	.	12	TRBV7-8	TRBJ2-2	CASRSSPGELFF	TGTGCCAGCAGATCCTCCCCCGGGGAGCTGTTTTTT
TRBD2	.	16	TRBV4-2	TRBJ2-1	CASSQDPSGGANEQFF	TGTGCCAGCAGCCAAGATCCTAGCGGGGGGGCCAATGAGCAGTTCTTC
TRBD2	once	17	TRBV28	TRBJ2-3	CASSFGASGRNTDTQYF	TGTGCCAGCAGTTTCGGCGCTAGCGGGAGAAACACAGATACGCAGTATTTT
TRBD2	.	15	TRBV5-6	TRBJ2-5	CASSLGAGVQETQYF	TGTGCCAGCAGCTTGGGAGCGGGGGTCCAAGAGACCCAGTACTTC
.	once	13	TRBV28	TRBJ2-7	CASSTRLGYEQYF	TGTGCCAGCAGTACCCGCCTAGGCTACGAGCAGTACTTC
TRBD2	.	14	TRBV7-6	TRBJ2-7	CASSLSSGSYEQYF	TGTGCCAGCAGCTTATCTAGCGGGAGCTACGAGCAGTACTTC
TRBD1	.	14	TRBV5-1	TRBJ1-1	CASSYSGDSTEAFF	TGCGCCAGCAGCTATTCAGGGGACAGCACTGAAGCTTTCTTT
TRBD2	.	18	TRBV7-2	TRBJ2-1	CASSLAGGGGRHYNEQFF	TGTGCCAGCAGCTTAGCGGGGGGTGGCGGGAGGCATTACAATGAGCAGTTCTTC
TRBD1	.	14	TRBV7-2	TRBJ1-6	CASSLGQNNSPLHF	TGTGCCAGCAGCCTGGGACAGAATAATTCACCCCTCCACTTT
.	few	14	TRBV6-5	TRBJ2-1	CASSYGGRDNEQFF	TGTGCCAGCAGTTACGGGGGCAGGGATAATGAGCAGTTCTTC
.	.	16	TRBV4-1	TRBJ2-1	CASSQDQGGTYNEQFF	TGCGCCAGCAGCCAAGATCAAGGCGGGACCTACAATGAGCAGTTCTTC
TRBD1	.	13	TRBV29-1	TRBJ1-2	CSGTRDREDVYTF	TGCAGCGGAACCCGGGACAGGGAAGATGTCTACACCTTC
.	.	15	TRBV7-8	TRBJ2-7	CASSAEPGTTYEQYF	TGTGCCAGCAGCGCAGAACCGGGAACTACCTACGAGCAGTACTTC
.	.	17	TRBV23-1	TRBJ2-1	CASSHIGPGLNYNEQFF	TGCGCCAGCAGTCACATAGGCCCGGGACTCAACTACAATGAGCAGTTCTTC
.	few	13	TRBV19	TRBJ2-7	CASREGGTDEQYF	TGTGCCAGTAGGGAAGGAGGGACCGACGAGCAGTACTTC
TRBD2	.	14	TRBV6-6	TRBJ2-1	CASSRTSPNNEQFF	TGTGCCAGCAGTCGGACTAGCCCGAACAATGAGCAGTTCTTC
.	.	15	TRBV27	TRBJ1-1	CASSLYLGADTEAFF	TGTGCCAGCAGTTTATACCTGGGGGCAGACACTGAAGCTTTCTTT
.	once	13	TRBV4-3	TRBJ2-2	CASSPRVTGELFF	TGCGCCAGCAGCCCCCGGGTCACCGGGGAGCTGTTTTTT
.	.	14	TRBV5-6	TRBJ2-7	CASSSPGLWDEQYF	TGTGCCAGCAGTTCACCGGGACTCTGGGACGAGCAGTACTTC
.	.	15	TRBV2	TRBJ1-1	CASSEAGSREPEAFF	TGTGCCAGCAGTGAAGCGGGCAGTAGGGAGCCTGAAGCTTTCTTT
TRBD1	.	14	TRBV27	TRBJ2-7	CASSGQGSAYEQYF	TGTGCCAGCAGCGGACAGGGGTCCGCCTACGAGCAGTACTTC
TRBD1	.	14	TRBV16	TRBJ2-7	CASSPGTGGYEQYF	TGTGCCAGCAGCCCGGGGACAGGGGGATACGAGCAGTACTTC
TRBD2	.	15	TRBV6-5	TRBJ2-1	CASSISGRSYNEQFF	TGTGCCAGCAGTATTAGCGGGAGGTCCTACAATGAGCAGTTCTTC
TRBD2	.	12	TRBV29-1	TRBJ2-5	CSVSSGGETQYF	TGCAGCGTTTCTAGCGGGGGAGAGACCCAGTACTTC
.	.	18	TRBV6-1	TRBJ2-7	CASSAPSYFTVVSYEQYF	TGTGCCAGCAGTGCCCCCTCCTACTTCACTGTCGTTTCCTACGAGCAGTACTTC
TRBD2	.	14	TRBV19	TRBJ2-1	CATQRGPTYNEQFF	TGTGCCACCCAGCGGGGGCCTACCTACAATGAGCAGTTCTTC
.	.	13	TRBV5-4	TRBJ1-1	CASSLGGNTEAFF	TGTGCCAGCAGCTTGGGAGGGAACACTGAAGCTTTCTTT
.	.	16	TRBV27	TRBJ1-2	CASSFVGSQGFYGYTF	TGTGCCAGCAGTTTTGTCGGATCACAGGGTTTCTATGGCTACACCTTC
TRBD2	.	15	TRBV7-3	TRBJ2-1	CASSLGLAGYNEQFF	TGTGCCAGCAGCTTGGGACTAGCGGGATACAATGAGCAGTTCTTC
TRBD2	.	18	TRBV5-1	TRBJ2-2	CASSPGLAGDENTGELFF	TGCGCCAGCAGCCCTGGACTAGCGGGGGATGAGAACACCGGGGAGCTGTTTTTT
.	once	12	TRBV29-1	TRBJ1-4	CSGQGFGEKLFF	TGCAGCGGGCAGGGATTCGGTGAAAAACTGTTTTTT
TRBD1	few	15	TRBV6-4	TRBJ1-1	CASREKQGVDTEAFF	TGTGCCAGCAGGGAAAAACAGGGGGTGGACACTGAAGCTTTCTTT
TRBD1	.	15	TRBV11-2	TRBJ1-1	CASSLEWTGGTEAFF	TGTGCCAGCAGCTTAGAATGGACAGGGGGCACTGAAGCTTTCTTT